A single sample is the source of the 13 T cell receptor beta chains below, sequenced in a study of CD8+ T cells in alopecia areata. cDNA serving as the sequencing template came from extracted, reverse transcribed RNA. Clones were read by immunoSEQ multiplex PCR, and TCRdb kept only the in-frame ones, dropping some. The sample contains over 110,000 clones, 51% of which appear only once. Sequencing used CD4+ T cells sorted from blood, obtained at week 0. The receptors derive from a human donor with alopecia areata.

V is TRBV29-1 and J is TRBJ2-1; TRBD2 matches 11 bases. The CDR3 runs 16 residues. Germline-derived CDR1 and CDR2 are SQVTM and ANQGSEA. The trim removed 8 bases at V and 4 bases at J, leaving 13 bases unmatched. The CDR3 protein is CSTNSPGTSGYNEQFF. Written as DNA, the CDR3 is TGCAGCACAAATTCTCCGGGGACTAGCGGATACAATGAGCAGTTCTTC.

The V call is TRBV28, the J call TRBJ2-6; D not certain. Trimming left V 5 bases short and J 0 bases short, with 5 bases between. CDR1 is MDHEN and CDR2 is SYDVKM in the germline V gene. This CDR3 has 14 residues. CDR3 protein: CASSLSSGANVLTF. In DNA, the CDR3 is TGTGCCAGCAGTCTCAGCTCTGGGGCCAACGTCCTGACTTTC.

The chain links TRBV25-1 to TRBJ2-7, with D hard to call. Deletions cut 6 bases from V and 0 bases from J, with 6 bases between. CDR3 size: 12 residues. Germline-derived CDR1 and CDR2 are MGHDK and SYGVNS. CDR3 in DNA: TGTGCCAGCAGGCTTAGCTCCTACGAGCAGTACTTC. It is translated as CASRLSSYEQYF.

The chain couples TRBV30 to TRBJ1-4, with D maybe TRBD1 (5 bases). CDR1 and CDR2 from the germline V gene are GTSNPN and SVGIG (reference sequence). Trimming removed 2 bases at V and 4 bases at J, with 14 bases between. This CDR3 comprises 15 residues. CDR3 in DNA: TGTGCCTGGAGTCGAGACCAGGGCCTTAATGAAAAACTGTTTTTT. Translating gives CAWSRDQGLNEKLFF.

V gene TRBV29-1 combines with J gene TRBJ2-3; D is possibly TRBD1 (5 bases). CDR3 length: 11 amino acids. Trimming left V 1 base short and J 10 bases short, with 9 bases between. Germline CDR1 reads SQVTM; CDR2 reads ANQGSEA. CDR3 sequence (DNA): TGCAGCGTTGAAGTAAAAGGGGCGCAGTATTTT. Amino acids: CSVEVKGAQYF.

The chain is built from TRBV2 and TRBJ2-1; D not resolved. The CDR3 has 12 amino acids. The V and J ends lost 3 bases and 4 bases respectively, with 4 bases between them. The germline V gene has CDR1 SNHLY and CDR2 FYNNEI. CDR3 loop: CASSDGYNEQFF. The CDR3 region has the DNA TGTGCCAGCAGTGACGGGTACAATGAGCAGTTCTTC.

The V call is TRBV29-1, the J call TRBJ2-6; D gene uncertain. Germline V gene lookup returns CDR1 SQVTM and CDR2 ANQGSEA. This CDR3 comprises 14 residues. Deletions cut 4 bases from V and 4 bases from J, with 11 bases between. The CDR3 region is CSVALILGANVLTF. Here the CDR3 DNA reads TGCAGCGTTGCCCTTATACTGGGGGCCAACGTCCTGACTTTC.

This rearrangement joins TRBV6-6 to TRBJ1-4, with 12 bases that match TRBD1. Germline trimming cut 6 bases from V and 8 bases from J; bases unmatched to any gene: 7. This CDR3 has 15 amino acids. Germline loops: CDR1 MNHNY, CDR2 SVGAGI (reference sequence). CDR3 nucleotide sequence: TGTGCCAGCAGCTCACCGGGACAGGGGGCGGAAAAACTGTTTTTT. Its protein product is CASSSPGQGAEKLFF.

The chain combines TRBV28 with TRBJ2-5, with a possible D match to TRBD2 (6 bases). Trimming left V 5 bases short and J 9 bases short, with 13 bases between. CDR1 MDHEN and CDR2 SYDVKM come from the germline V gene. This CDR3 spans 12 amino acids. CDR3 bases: TGTGCCAGCAGTCCTACTCGGAGGGCCCAGTACTTC. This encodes CASSPTRRAQYF.

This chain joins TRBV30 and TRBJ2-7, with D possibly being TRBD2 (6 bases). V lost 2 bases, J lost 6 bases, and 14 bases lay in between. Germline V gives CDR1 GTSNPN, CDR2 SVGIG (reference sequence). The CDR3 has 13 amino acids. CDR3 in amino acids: CAWSYGSLPEQYF. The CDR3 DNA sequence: TGTGCCTGGAGTTACGGGAGTCTTCCCGAGCAGTACTTC. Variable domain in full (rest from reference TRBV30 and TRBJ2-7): SQTIHQWPATLVQPVGSPLSLECTVEGTSNPNLYWYRQAAGRGLQLLFYSVGIGQISSEVPQNLSASRPQDRQFILSSKKLLLSDSGFYLCAWSYGSLPEQYFGPGTRLTVT.

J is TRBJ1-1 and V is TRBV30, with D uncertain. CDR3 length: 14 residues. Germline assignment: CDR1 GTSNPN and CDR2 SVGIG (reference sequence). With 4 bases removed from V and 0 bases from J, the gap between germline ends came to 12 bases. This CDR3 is CAWTPGNLNTEAFF. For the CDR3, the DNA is TGTGCCTGGACACCGGGGAACCTGAACACTGAAGCTTTCTTT.

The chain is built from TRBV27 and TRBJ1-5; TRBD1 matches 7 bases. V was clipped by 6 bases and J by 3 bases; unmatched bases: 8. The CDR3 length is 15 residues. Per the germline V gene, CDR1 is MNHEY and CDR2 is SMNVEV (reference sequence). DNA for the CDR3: TGTGCCAGCAGCCCTCGGGACAGACCCAATCAGCCCCAGCATTTT. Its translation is CASSPRDRPNQPQHF.

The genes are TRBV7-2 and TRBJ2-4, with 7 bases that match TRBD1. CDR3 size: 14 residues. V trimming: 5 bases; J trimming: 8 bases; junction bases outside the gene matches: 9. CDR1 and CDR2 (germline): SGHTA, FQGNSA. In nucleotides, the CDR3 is TGTGCCAGCAGCCTAAGACAGGGTGGACACATTCAGTACTTC. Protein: CASSLRQGGHIQYF. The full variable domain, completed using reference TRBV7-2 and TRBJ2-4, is GAGVSQSPSNKVTEKGKDVELRCDPISGHTALYWYRQSLGQGLEFLIYFQGNSAPDKSGLPSDRFSAERTGGSVSTLTIQRTQQEDSAVYLCASSLRQGGHIQYFGAGTRLSVL.